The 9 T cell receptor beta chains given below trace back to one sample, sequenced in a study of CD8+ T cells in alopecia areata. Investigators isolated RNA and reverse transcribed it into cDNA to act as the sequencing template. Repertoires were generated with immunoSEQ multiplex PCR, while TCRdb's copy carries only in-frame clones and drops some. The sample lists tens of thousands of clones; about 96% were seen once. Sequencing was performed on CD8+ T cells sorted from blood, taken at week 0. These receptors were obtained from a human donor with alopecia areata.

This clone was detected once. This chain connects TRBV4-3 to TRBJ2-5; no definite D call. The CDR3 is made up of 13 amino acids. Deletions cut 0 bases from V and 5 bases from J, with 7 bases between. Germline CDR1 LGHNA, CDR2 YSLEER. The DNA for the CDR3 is TGCGCCAGCAGCCAAGATCCCTGGGAGACCCAGTACTTC. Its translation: CASSQDPWETQYF.

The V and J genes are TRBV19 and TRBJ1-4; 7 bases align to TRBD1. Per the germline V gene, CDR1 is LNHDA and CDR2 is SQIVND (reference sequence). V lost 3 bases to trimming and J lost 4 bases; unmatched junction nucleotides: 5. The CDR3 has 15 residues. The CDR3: CASSMGDSLNEKLFF. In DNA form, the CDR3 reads TGTGCCAGTAGTATGGGGGACAGCCTTAATGAAAAACTGTTTTTT.

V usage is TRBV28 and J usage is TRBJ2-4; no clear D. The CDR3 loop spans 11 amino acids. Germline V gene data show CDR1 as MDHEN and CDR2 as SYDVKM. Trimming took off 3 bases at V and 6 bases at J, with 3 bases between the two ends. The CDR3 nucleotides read TGTGCCAGCAGTTTCGGAAACATTCAGTACTTC. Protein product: CASSFGNIQYF.

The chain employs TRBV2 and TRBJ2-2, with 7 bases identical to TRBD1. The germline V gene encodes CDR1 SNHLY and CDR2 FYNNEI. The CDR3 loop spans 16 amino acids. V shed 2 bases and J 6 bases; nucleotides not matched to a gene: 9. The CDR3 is CASSERRAGGAGELFF. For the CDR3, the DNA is TGTGCCAGCAGTGAACGTAGGGCAGGGGGAGCCGGGGAGCTGTTTTTT.

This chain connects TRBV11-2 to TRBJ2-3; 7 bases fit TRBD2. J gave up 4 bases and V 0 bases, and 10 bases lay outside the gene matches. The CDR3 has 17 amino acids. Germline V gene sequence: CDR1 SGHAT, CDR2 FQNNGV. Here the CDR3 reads CASSLDRTLGGADTQYF. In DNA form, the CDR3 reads TGTGCCAGCAGCTTAGACCGGACCTTGGGAGGGGCAGATACGCAGTATTTT.

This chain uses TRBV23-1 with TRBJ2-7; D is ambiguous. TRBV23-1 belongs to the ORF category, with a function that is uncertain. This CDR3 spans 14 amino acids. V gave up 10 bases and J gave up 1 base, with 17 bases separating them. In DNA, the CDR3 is TGCGCCATAGATCTGACCCCCAAGTCCTACGAGCAGTACTTC. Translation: CAIDLTPKSYEQYF.

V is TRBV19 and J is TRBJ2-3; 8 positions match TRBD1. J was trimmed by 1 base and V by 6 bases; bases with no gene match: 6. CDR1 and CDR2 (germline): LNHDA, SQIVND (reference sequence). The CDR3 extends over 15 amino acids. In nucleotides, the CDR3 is TGTGCCAGTAGCCCTGGGACAGGCGGCACAGATACGCAGTATTTT. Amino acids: CASSPGTGGTDTQYF.

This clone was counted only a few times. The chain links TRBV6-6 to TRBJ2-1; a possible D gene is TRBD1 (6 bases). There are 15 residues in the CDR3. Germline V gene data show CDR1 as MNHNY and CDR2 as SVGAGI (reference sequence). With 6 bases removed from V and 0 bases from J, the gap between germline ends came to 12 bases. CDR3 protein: CASSPGQNSYNEQFF. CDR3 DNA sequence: TGTGCCAGCAGCCCGGGACAAAACTCCTACAATGAGCAGTTCTTC.

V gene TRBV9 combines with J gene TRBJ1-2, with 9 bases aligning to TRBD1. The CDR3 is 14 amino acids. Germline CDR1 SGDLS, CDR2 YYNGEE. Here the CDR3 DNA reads TGTGTCTTCAGGGGACAGGGACCAAACTATGGCTACACCTTC. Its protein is CVFRGQGPNYGYTF.